This TCR beta chain originates from a study of blood T cell repertoires in COVID-19. On the study more broadly: In each case, the material was cDNA or gDNA derived from T cells, B-cell-depleted T cells, or PBMCs.

Patients of the Seattle cohort, enrolled during active infection, were followed longitudinally. Assay used: immunoSEQ multiplex PCR; TCRdb lists only in-frame clones, some missing. The table records 100,000 to 150,000 clones, around 76% of them present only once. The specimen sequenced was peripheral blood. The clonotype comes from an elderly man with COVID-19, enrolled during active disease.

The CDR3 region has the DNA TGTGCCAGCAGTCTAGCGGGGACCTCCTACGAGCAGTACTTC. It specifies CASSLAGTSYEQYF. The rearrangement links TRBV25-1 to TRBJ2-7; 9 bases fit TRBD2. Trimming took 5 bases from V and 0 from J; bases not matched to a gene: 2. This CDR3 region has 14 residues. CDR1 and CDR2 from the germline V gene are MGHDK and SYGVNS.